This record looks at one T cell receptor (beta chain) sequence and its context. Its target is not known. Per the germline V gene, CDR1 is SGHRS and CDR2 is YFSETQ. CDR3 length equals 12 residues. The germline V and J ends were trimmed by 2 bases and 6 bases, with 7 bases remaining between them. Some clones are missing from TCRdb's copy, which holds only in-frame ones; the method was immunoSEQ multiplex PCR. The sample contains more than 13,000 clones, around 88% of which appear only once. These data belong to a study of chemoradiotherapy in HPV16-positive cancers. General study points: The functional HPV-specific definition rests on just a couple of HPV16-positive patients. Non-HPV-specific T cells did not expand in tumors during treatment, whereas candidate HPV-specific clones and E7-related motifs did.

This receptor was obtained from a human donor with HPV-associated anogenital cancer. Source: blood, taken from a patient who underwent chemoradiotherapy. This chain links TRBV5-1 with TRBJ2-3; maybe TRBD1 (6 bases). The CDR3 is CASSFDRDTQYF. In DNA form, the CDR3 reads TGCGCCAGCAGCTTCGACAGGGATACGCAGTATTTT.